The present T cell receptor (beta chain) was sequenced within a study of PD-1 blockade in classical Hodgkin lymphoma. Profiling relied on immunoSEQ multiplex PCR, and the TCRdb table lists in-frame clones only, not all of them. This table has 35,000 to 45,000 clones, roughly three quarters appearing once. The germline gives CDR1 MNHEY, CDR2 SMNVEV (reference sequence). CDR3 length equals 17 residues. The V end was cut by 6 bases, the J end by 0 bases, with 17 bases between. This clone was observed once. All patients relapsed after autologous stem cell transplantation, and brentuximab vedotin exposure varied.

This TCR was sampled from a human donor with classical Hodgkin lymphoma. This specimen was peripheral blood mononuclear cells (PBMCs), taken before the second cycle of nivolumab. The chain links TRBV27 to TRBJ1-4; the D gene is possibly TRBD1 (5 bases). The CDR3 DNA follows: TGTGCCAGCAGCTTTACAGTTTTGGGGGCAACTAATGAAAAACTGTTTTTT. It encodes CASSFTVLGATNEKLFF. Based on the CDR3 plus reference TRBV27 and TRBJ1-4, the full variable domain is EAQVTQNPRYLITVTGKKLTVTCSQNMNHEYMSWYRQDPGLGLRQIYYSMNVEVTDKGDVPEGYKVSRKEKRNFPLILESPSPNQTSLYFCASSFTVLGATNEKLFFGSGTQLSVL.